This is a list of T cell receptor beta chains from one sample in a study of somatic mutations in cytotoxic T cells in rheumatoid arthritis. Sequencing was performed with immunoSEQ multiplex PCR; in TCRdb, only in-frame clones are kept and a portion is missing. The table lists around 12,000 clones, roughly 78% of them singletons. What was sequenced was CD8+ T cells sorted from blood. These receptors were collected from an adult with rheumatoid arthritis. The CDR3 runs from the conserved cysteine through the conserved F or W. The D gene is left open where the match is weak. Clone size appears in some rows only: once, few, many, or a class for an expanded clone.

d_gene: .
j_gene: TRBJ2-1
abundance: .
v_gene: TRBV4-1
CDR3nt: TGCGCCAGCAGCCAAGGGGGGGGACAGTACAATGAGCAGTTCTTC
CDR3aa: CASSQGGGQYNEQFF

d_gene: .
j_gene: TRBJ1-1
abundance: .
v_gene: TRBV2
CDR3nt: TGTGCCAGCAGTGAAGCTGGCGAAGCTTTCTTT
CDR3aa: CASSEAGEAFF

d_gene: TRBD1
j_gene: TRBJ2-7
abundance: .
v_gene: TRBV7-9
CDR3nt: TGTGCCAGCAGCGAAAACCCGGGACAGGCCTTCTACGAGCAGTACTTC
CDR3aa: CASSENPGQAFYEQYF

d_gene: TRBD2
j_gene: TRBJ2-1
abundance: .
v_gene: TRBV7-9
CDR3nt: TGTGCCAGCAGCTTATCGGGAGGGCGAAAAGAGCAGTTCTTC
CDR3aa: CASSLSGGRKEQFF

d_gene: TRBD1
j_gene: TRBJ2-7
abundance: .
v_gene: TRBV27
CDR3nt: TGTGCCAGCAGTTTAGGACAGGCGATTACCTACGAGCAGTACTTC
CDR3aa: CASSLGQAITYEQYF

d_gene: TRBD2
j_gene: TRBJ2-7
abundance: .
v_gene: TRBV6-1
CDR3nt: TGTGCCAGCAGTGCCGAACTAGCGGGGGGCCGAGAGCAGTACTTC
CDR3aa: CASSAELAGGREQYF

d_gene: TRBD1
j_gene: TRBJ2-3
abundance: .
v_gene: TRBV9
CDR3nt: TGTGCCAGCAGCCTGCTGGACAGGGATCCAGATACGCAGTATTTT
CDR3aa: CASSLLDRDPDTQYF

d_gene: .
j_gene: TRBJ1-1
abundance: .
v_gene: TRBV9
CDR3nt: TGTGCCAGCAGCGGGGGGAGGGGAAACACTGAAGCTTTCTTT
CDR3aa: CASSGGRGNTEAFF

d_gene: TRBD2
j_gene: TRBJ2-3
abundance: .
v_gene: TRBV11-2
CDR3nt: TGTGCCGGATCCTTAGCGGGAGGGCCAGATACGCAGTATTTT
CDR3aa: CAGSLAGGPDTQYF

d_gene: .
j_gene: TRBJ1-4
abundance: once
v_gene: TRBV19
CDR3nt: TGTGCCAGCACGCCCCTTGCAGGGATTGCTAATGAAAAACTGTTTTTT
CDR3aa: CASTPLAGIANEKLFF

d_gene: TRBD1
j_gene: TRBJ1-2
abundance: .
v_gene: TRBV4-1
CDR3nt: TGCGCCAGCAGCCGCCCCTCCGACAGGGTCGGGGAAGGCTACACCTTC
CDR3aa: CASSRPSDRVGEGYTF

d_gene: .
j_gene: TRBJ1-1
abundance: .
v_gene: TRBV27
CDR3nt: TGTGCCAGCAGTTTAGGGGGGACGACTAGCACTGAAGCTTTCTTT
CDR3aa: CASSLGGTTSTEAFF

d_gene: .
j_gene: TRBJ1-4
abundance: .
v_gene: TRBV7-9
CDR3nt: TGTGCCAGCAGCTGGTCAGGAAATAATGAAAAACTGTTTTTT
CDR3aa: CASSWSGNNEKLFF

d_gene: .
j_gene: TRBJ1-1
abundance: .
v_gene: TRBV7-9
CDR3nt: TGTGCCAGCAGCTTAGGGGGGGGGCTGAAAACTGAAGCTTTCTTT
CDR3aa: CASSLGGGLKTEAFF

d_gene: TRBD2
j_gene: TRBJ2-7
abundance: medium-sized
v_gene: TRBV27
CDR3nt: TGTGCCAGCAGTTCTACTAGCGCGGGCGAGCAGTACTTC
CDR3aa: CASSSTSAGEQYF

d_gene: .
j_gene: TRBJ1-2
abundance: few
v_gene: TRBV6-5
CDR3nt: TGTGCCAGCAGTTACCAAGGGGGTTCTAATGGCTACACCTTC
CDR3aa: CASSYQGGSNGYTF

d_gene: TRBD1
j_gene: TRBJ2-7
abundance: .
v_gene: TRBV29-1
CDR3nt: TGCAGCGCATCCACAGGGGGCTTCGGCGAGCAGTACTTC
CDR3aa: CSASTGGFGEQYF

d_gene: .
j_gene: TRBJ2-3
abundance: few
v_gene: TRBV5-1
CDR3nt: TGCGCCAGCAGCTTGGCGGTGTTACAGGGTTGGAGCACAGATACGCAGTATTTT
CDR3aa: CASSLAVLQGWSTDTQYF

d_gene: .
j_gene: TRBJ2-6
abundance: once
v_gene: TRBV21-1
CDR3nt: TGTGCCAGCAGCAACAGCTCTGGGGCCAACGTCCTGACTTTC
CDR3aa: CASSNSSGANVLTF

d_gene: TRBD2
j_gene: TRBJ2-7
abundance: few
v_gene: TRBV14
CDR3nt: TGTGCCAGCAGCCAGTTCGGACTAGCGGGCTCCTACGAGCAGTACTTC
CDR3aa: CASSQFGLAGSYEQYF

d_gene: TRBD2
j_gene: TRBJ2-7
abundance: few
v_gene: TRBV4-1
CDR3nt: TGCGCCAGCAGCCAAGCGGTGGCAGGGAGGGCCTACGAGCAGTACTTC
CDR3aa: CASSQAVAGRAYEQYF

d_gene: TRBD1
j_gene: TRBJ1-1
abundance: .
v_gene: TRBV7-9
CDR3nt: TGTGCCAGCAGCCTCCTGACAGGGATGAACACTGAAGCTTTCTTT
CDR3aa: CASSLLTGMNTEAFF

d_gene: TRBD2
j_gene: TRBJ2-7
abundance: .
v_gene: TRBV7-6
CDR3nt: TGTGCCAGCAGCCTAGACGGGAGGGCAAGGGAGCAGTACTTC
CDR3aa: CASSLDGRAREQYF

d_gene: .
j_gene: TRBJ2-1
abundance: .
v_gene: TRBV29-1
CDR3nt: TGCAGCGTTGAAGGGCCTCTTCAGGGGGAGGGAGACTACAATGAGCAGTTCTTC
CDR3aa: CSVEGPLQGEGDYNEQFF

d_gene: .
j_gene: TRBJ2-1
abundance: .
v_gene: TRBV21-1
CDR3nt: TGTGCCAGCAGCAAAATGGGGGGAGGTGGGAGCTCCTACAATGAGCAGTTCTTC
CDR3aa: CASSKMGGGGSSYNEQFF

d_gene: TRBD1
j_gene: TRBJ2-2
abundance: .
v_gene: TRBV6-4
CDR3nt: TGTGCCAGCAGTGACTCTGGGACAGGGAGCACCGGGGAGCTGTTTTTT
CDR3aa: CASSDSGTGSTGELFF

d_gene: .
j_gene: TRBJ1-1
abundance: .
v_gene: TRBV19
CDR3nt: TGTGCCAGTAGTATGGTTTGGCCGAACACTGAAGCTTTCTTT
CDR3aa: CASSMVWPNTEAFF

d_gene: TRBD2
j_gene: TRBJ2-5
abundance: .
v_gene: TRBV2
CDR3nt: TGTGCCAGCAGGAACCCTTTTTCGCGGGAGTGGGGGGAGACCCAGTACTTC
CDR3aa: CASRNPFSREWGETQYF

d_gene: .
j_gene: TRBJ1-2
abundance: .
v_gene: TRBV25-1
CDR3nt: TGTGCCAGCAGTGAACTATTGGACGGCTATGGCTACACCTTC
CDR3aa: CASSELLDGYGYTF

d_gene: .
j_gene: TRBJ1-1
abundance: .
v_gene: TRBV7-9
CDR3nt: TGTGCCAGCAGCTTAGCCTCCACTCATCCTGAAGCTTTCTTT
CDR3aa: CASSLASTHPEAFF

d_gene: .
j_gene: TRBJ2-3
abundance: .
v_gene: TRBV4-3
CDR3nt: TGCGCCAGCAGCCAAGAAGAAGGGGGGGTCCTGGGCACAGATACGCAGTATTTT
CDR3aa: CASSQEEGGVLGTDTQYF

d_gene: .
j_gene: TRBJ2-7
abundance: .
v_gene: TRBV11-3
CDR3nt: TGTGCCAGCAGCTTAAGACAGCCTAACCCTTACGAGCAGTACTTC
CDR3aa: CASSLRQPNPYEQYF

d_gene: TRBD1
j_gene: TRBJ2-1
abundance: .
v_gene: TRBV28
CDR3nt: TGTGCCAGCAGTCAGGGACAGGGCTTCGACAATGAGCAGTTCTTC
CDR3aa: CASSQGQGFDNEQFF

d_gene: .
j_gene: TRBJ2-1
abundance: .
v_gene: TRBV19
CDR3nt: TGTGCTCCTCAACGGGGTGACTACAATGAGCAGTTCTTC
CDR3aa: CAPQRGDYNEQFF

d_gene: .
j_gene: TRBJ2-3
abundance: .
v_gene: TRBV4-1
CDR3nt: TGCGCCAGCAGCCTAGACGCGCTTGAGGAAGATACGCAGTATTTT
CDR3aa: CASSLDALEEDTQYF

d_gene: .
j_gene: TRBJ2-5
abundance: .
v_gene: TRBV7-2
CDR3nt: TGTGCCAGCAGCTTAGTCGACTCGCTGGGCGAGACCCAGTACTTC
CDR3aa: CASSLVDSLGETQYF

d_gene: TRBD2
j_gene: TRBJ2-1
abundance: .
v_gene: TRBV27
CDR3nt: TGTGCCAGCATAATTTTTAGCGGGGGGGCAACCAATGAGCAGTTCTTC
CDR3aa: CASIIFSGGATNEQFF

d_gene: TRBD1
j_gene: TRBJ2-2
abundance: .
v_gene: TRBV4-3
CDR3nt: TGCGCCAGCAGCCATCCGGGACAGGGCCGCGGCGGGGAGCTGTTTTTT
CDR3aa: CASSHPGQGRGGELFF

d_gene: .
j_gene: TRBJ2-7
abundance: .
v_gene: TRBV6-6
CDR3nt: TGTGCCAGCAGTTACGTGGGCCCAAGGGAGCAGTACTTC
CDR3aa: CASSYVGPREQYF

d_gene: .
j_gene: TRBJ2-1
abundance: .
v_gene: TRBV6-1
CDR3nt: TGTGCCAGCAGTAGCCACAATGAGCAGTTCTTC
CDR3aa: CASSSHNEQFF

d_gene: TRBD1
j_gene: TRBJ2-7
abundance: .
v_gene: TRBV9
CDR3nt: TGTGCCAGCAGCCCCTGGGACAGGGGGTACGAGCAGTACTTC
CDR3aa: CASSPWDRGYEQYF

d_gene: .
j_gene: TRBJ2-1
abundance: .
v_gene: TRBV19
CDR3nt: TGTGCCAGTAGTATAACCAGGGGCCCCTACAATGAGCAGTTCTTC
CDR3aa: CASSITRGPYNEQFF

d_gene: TRBD2
j_gene: TRBJ2-7
abundance: .
v_gene: TRBV10-3
CDR3nt: TGTGCCACCACCGGGACTAGCGGACTAAGCTCCTACGAGCAGTACTTC
CDR3aa: CATTGTSGLSSYEQYF

d_gene: .
j_gene: TRBJ1-6
abundance: few
v_gene: TRBV6-5
CDR3nt: TGTGCCAGCAGGAGGCGCGTGGATTCACCCCTCCACTTT
CDR3aa: CASRRRVDSPLHF

d_gene: .
j_gene: TRBJ1-4
abundance: .
v_gene: TRBV6-5
CDR3nt: TGTGCCAGCAGTCGGTCGATTACCAATGAAAAACTGTTTTTT
CDR3aa: CASSRSITNEKLFF

d_gene: TRBD2
j_gene: TRBJ2-1
abundance: .
v_gene: TRBV4-3
CDR3nt: TGCGCCAGCACCCCAGGTAGCGGGAGTTACAATGAGCAGTTCTTC
CDR3aa: CASTPGSGSYNEQFF

d_gene: TRBD2
j_gene: TRBJ2-3
abundance: .
v_gene: TRBV2
CDR3nt: TGTGCCAGCAGTGGGACTAGCGGAGACACAGATACGCAGTATTTT
CDR3aa: CASSGTSGDTDTQYF

d_gene: .
j_gene: TRBJ1-2
abundance: .
v_gene: TRBV10-2
CDR3nt: TGCGCCAGCAGCGAGGGTTTGGTCTATGGCTACACCTTC
CDR3aa: CASSEGLVYGYTF

d_gene: TRBD1
j_gene: TRBJ1-5
abundance: .
v_gene: TRBV4-1
CDR3nt: TGCGCCAGCAGCCCCGCACAGGGGACAAGCAATCAGCCCCAGCATTTT
CDR3aa: CASSPAQGTSNQPQHF

d_gene: .
j_gene: TRBJ1-3
abundance: .
v_gene: TRBV12-5
CDR3nt: TGTGCTAGTGCTCTTGACCTCGCCCGAAACACCATATATTTT
CDR3aa: CASALDLARNTIYF

d_gene: TRBD1
j_gene: TRBJ1-1
abundance: .
v_gene: TRBV25-1
CDR3nt: TGTGCCAGCACCAGACAGGGGGGACCCTCTGAAGCTTTCTTT
CDR3aa: CASTRQGGPSEAFF

d_gene: .
j_gene: TRBJ2-1
abundance: .
v_gene: TRBV27
CDR3nt: TGTGCCAGCAGTTCTATAACCTTGGACAGAATCAATGAGCAGTTCTTC
CDR3aa: CASSSITLDRINEQFF

d_gene: .
j_gene: TRBJ1-1
abundance: .
v_gene: TRBV2
CDR3nt: TGTGCCAGCAGTGATACCGGACGAGCAGGGGAAGCTTTCTTT
CDR3aa: CASSDTGRAGEAFF

d_gene: TRBD1
j_gene: TRBJ2-1
abundance: .
v_gene: TRBV23-1
CDR3nt: TGCGCCAGCAGTCAAGAGGACAGGCCGGAGTTGAGCTCCTACAATGAGCAGTTCTTC
CDR3aa: CASSQEDRPELSSYNEQFF

d_gene: .
j_gene: TRBJ1-6
abundance: few
v_gene: TRBV27
CDR3nt: TGTGCCAGCAGTTTTATAGCCGGGGATTCACCCCTCCACTTT
CDR3aa: CASSFIAGDSPLHF

d_gene: .
j_gene: TRBJ2-1
abundance: few
v_gene: TRBV4-3
CDR3nt: TGCGCCAGCAGCCAAGTGAGTGGGCTGGGCGATGAGCAGTTCTTC
CDR3aa: CASSQVSGLGDEQFF